This passage covers 13 T cell receptor beta chains from one sample sequenced in a study of T cell responses to AZD1222 COVID-19 vaccine. Assay: immunoSEQ multiplex PCR; the TCRdb copy retains only in-frame clones and omits some. The data show 65,000 to 75,000 clones, approximately 81% seen once. The sequences come from peripheral blood, collected on day 0 of AZD1222 vaccination. All receptors come from an adult in good health.

This chain uses TRBV19 with TRBJ2-1; D remains ambiguous. This CDR3 is built from 14 residues. V gave up 5 bases and J gave up 0 bases, with 8 bases separating them. Germline CDR1 is LNHDA and CDR2 is SQIVND (reference sequence). The CDR3 DNA sequence: TGTGCCAGTAGTTACCCGGGCTCCTACAATGAGCAGTTCTTC. Its protein is CASSYPGSYNEQFF.

Only one count was recorded for this clone. The V call is TRBV28, the J call TRBJ1-2; a possible D gene is TRBD1 (5 bases). This CDR3 is built from 14 residues. Trimming removed 4 bases at V and 2 bases at J, with 11 bases between. From germline, CDR1 is MDHEN and CDR2 SYDVKM. The DNA for the CDR3 is TGTGCCAGCAGTTGGGGGGTAGAAAACTATGGCTACACCTTC. Protein sequence: CASSWGVENYGYTF.

J is TRBJ1-5 and V is TRBV19, with 9 nucleotides matching TRBD1. This CDR3 is 16 amino acids long. Germline V lookup: CDR1 LNHDA, CDR2 SQIVND (reference sequence). Unmatched junction bases numbered 9, after V lost 5 bases and J lost 4 bases. The CDR3 nucleotides are TGTGCCAGTAGTGTCCAAACAGGGGGCGTAAATCAGCCCCAGCATTTT. Translation gives CASSVQTGGVNQPQHF.

This clone appeared a few times. This rearrangement joins TRBV9 to TRBJ2-1; TRBD2 matches at 7 bases. This CDR3 contains 15 residues. Germline CDR1 SGDLS, CDR2 YYNGEE. V trimming: 0 bases; J trimming: 3 bases; junction bases outside the gene matches: 3. As DNA, the CDR3 is TGTGCCAGCAGCGTAGACAGCGGGGTCTACAATGAGCAGTTCTTC. Translating gives CASSVDSGVYNEQFF.

The chain is built from TRBV3-1 (or the pseudogene TRBV3-2) and TRBJ2-3; no clear D. The CDR3 is 12 amino acids. V shed 4 bases and J shed 6 bases, with 8 bases lying between them. The germline gives CDR1 LGHDT, CDR2 YNNKEL (reference sequence). CDR3 coding DNA: TGTGCCAGCAGCCTTTATTGGGATACGCAGTATTTT. Residues: CASSLYWDTQYF.

The chain has TRBV10-1 and TRBJ2-2; D possibly uses TRBD1 or TRBD2 (5 bases each). The CDR3 is 16 amino acids. The ends were cut back, 0 bases at V and 5 bases at J, with 13 bases in the middle. Germline CDR1 is WNHNN and CDR2 is SYGVQD (reference sequence). Here the CDR3 DNA reads TGCGCCAGCAGTGAGTCAGTCGAGGGGTTGACCGGGGAGCTGTTTTTT. Protein product: CASSESVEGLTGELFF.

This chain connects TRBV28 to TRBJ1-1, with 10 bases that match TRBD1. CDR1 is MDHEN and CDR2 is SYDVKM in the germline V gene. V shed 8 bases, J shed 7 bases, and the junction held 13 bases outside the gene matches. The CDR3 length is 15 residues. In DNA form, the CDR3 reads TGTGCCAGCGGGACAGGGGAATGGGCCCGACGTGAAGCTTTCTTT. It yields the protein CASGTGEWARREAFF.

V usage is TRBV24-1 and J usage is TRBJ1-4; 7 nucleotides align to TRBD1. Germline trimming cut 6 bases from V and 4 bases from J; bases unmatched to any gene: 4. This CDR3 spans 14 amino acids. CDR1 is KGHDR and CDR2 is SFDVKD in the germline V gene. The CDR3 protein is CATSPGTVNEKLFF. The CDR3 DNA reads TGTGCCACCAGTCCCGGGACAGTTAATGAAAAACTGTTTTTT.

The chain employs TRBV3-1 (or the pseudogene TRBV3-2) and TRBJ2-7, with D uncertain. CDR1 is LGHDT, CDR2 YNNKEL, per germline (reference sequence). CDR3 length: 12 amino acids. The V end was cut by 4 bases, the J end by 5 bases, with 9 bases between. DNA of the CDR3: TGTGCCAGCAGCCTCCGTTTGGACGAGCAGTACTTC. Amino acid sequence: CASSLRLDEQYF.

The CDR3 sequence is CASSPGTARGNTIYF. The CDR3 bases are TGTGCCAGCAGCCCCGGCACGGCGCGGGGAAACACCATATATTTT. The chain combines TRBV9 with TRBJ1-3; D not resolved. The length of the CDR3 is 15 residues. Trimming pared 4 bases from V and 4 bases from J, leaving 15 bases between. Germline CDR1 is SGDLS and CDR2 is YYNGEE. Using reference TRBV9 and TRBJ1-3 for the parts outside the CDR3, the full variable domain is DSGVTQTPKHLITATGQRVTLRCSPRSGDLSVYWYQQSLDQGLQFLIQYYNGEERAKGNILERFSAQQFPDLHSELNLSSLELGDSALYFCASSPGTARGNTIYFGEGSWLTVV.

This rearrangement joins TRBV7-6 to TRBJ1-6; D might be TRBD1 (5 bases). CDR3 length: 15 residues. Germline CDR1 SGHVS, CDR2 FNYEAQ. Trimming removed 2 bases from V and 7 bases from J, with 12 bases in between. The CDR3 coding sequence is TGTGCCAGCAGCTTATCGGGGCCTATGAATTCACCCCTCCACTTT. As protein: CASSLSGPMNSPLHF. Full variable domain (missing parts from reference TRBV7-6 and TRBJ1-6): GAGVSQSPRYKVTKRGQDVALRCDPISGHVSLYWYRQALGQGPEFLTYFNYEAQQDKSGLPNDRFSAERPEGSISTLTIQRTEQRDSAMYRCASSLSGPMNSPLHFGNGTRLTVT.

This chain links TRBV30 with TRBJ2-3, with 7 bases that match TRBD2. CDR1 and CDR2 (germline): GTSNPN, SVGIG (reference sequence). This CDR3 has 15 amino acids. V was clipped by 0 bases and J by 3 bases; unmatched bases: 6. CDR3 in DNA: TGTGCCTGGAGTGTCGGGGGGTTTAGGACAGATACGCAGTATTTT. Protein: CAWSVGGFRTDTQYF.

V and J are TRBV6-5 and TRBJ2-3; no reliable D call. V was trimmed by 2 bases and J by 4 bases, leaving 4 bases between them. The CDR3 is 12 residues long. Germline V gene lookup returns CDR1 MNHEY and CDR2 SVGAGI. CDR3 DNA sequence: TGTGCCAGCAGTTACGGGCCAGATACGCAGTATTTT. It translates to CASSYGPDTQYF.